The 20 T cell receptor beta chains in this list originate from one sample, sequenced in a study of T cell repertoires in cytomegalovirus infection. One entry per CDR3 protein results from TCRdb running MiXCR on the reads. The sample records about 770,000 distinct CDR3 sequences, 25% to 35% being singletons. Antigens of these TCRs are unknown. The specimen comprised cultured CD8+ T cells from PBMCs, sampled from culture after CMV antigen stimulation. These receptors all come from a human donor in good health (CMV status not recorded). Some clones in this sample may be carry-over from other donors' samples.

Note on this clonotype: One end of the junction does not line up with germline, which may come from a read error. The rearrangement links TRBV27 to TRBJ1-5; D gene unclear. The germline CDR1 and CDR2 sequences are MNHEY and SMNVEV (reference sequence). The CDR3 has 13 amino acids. CDR3 sequence: CVSSRTENQPQHF. Written as DNA, the CDR3 is TGTGTCAGCAGTCGGACGGAGAATCAGCCCCAGCATTTT.

This clonotype was counted ten times or more. V is TRBV7-9 and J is TRBJ1-6, with TRBD1 identical over 7 bases. Germline CDR1 reads SEHNR; CDR2 reads FQNEAQ (reference sequence). The CDR3 is 14 residues long. J gave up 4 bases and V 5 bases, and 2 bases lay outside the gene matches. The CDR3, as DNA: TGTGCCAGCAGCCAGGGACAGTATAATTCACCCCTCCACTTT. Translation gives CASSQGQYNSPLHF.

This clonotype was observed a few times. The chain is built from TRBV7-9 and TRBJ2-1, with 13 bases identical to TRBD2. The CDR3 sequence is 17 residues long. The germline V gene encodes CDR1 SEHNR and CDR2 FQNEAQ (reference sequence). V lost 4 bases and J lost 8; bases outside the gene matches: 11. CDR3 sequence reads: CASSSIPTGLAGHEQFF. The CDR3 region has the DNA TGTGCCAGCAGCTCGATACCGACGGGACTAGCGGGGCATGAGCAGTTCTTC.

This clonotype was detected ten times or more. The CDR3 coding sequence is TGTGCCAGCAGCCCTACAGATCTCTCTGGAAACACCATATATTTT. It yields the protein CASSPTDLSGNTIYF. V gene TRBV7-2 combines with J gene TRBJ1-3; no firm D call. Deletions cut 5 bases from V and 0 bases from J, with 11 bases between. Germline CDR1 and CDR2: SGHTA and FQGNSA. There are 15 residues in the CDR3.

V is TRBV5-4 and J is TRBJ2-1, with 13 bases matching TRBD2. Trimming removed 4 bases from V and 6 bases from J; junction bases left unmatched: 13. The CDR3 runs 18 residues. Germline CDR1 and CDR2: SGHNT and YYREEE (reference sequence). CDR3 nucleotides: TGTGCCAGCAGCCAAAGTGAGGGACTAGCGGGGTTATCCAATGAGCAGTTCTTC. It translates to CASSQSEGLAGLSNEQFF.

This chain links TRBV9 with TRBJ2-5; 12 bases are a match to TRBD2. V shed 4 bases, J shed 1 base, and the junction held 5 bases outside the gene matches. The CDR3 extends over 16 amino acids. In germline, CDR1 is SGDLS, CDR2 YYNGEE. CDR3 residues: CASSFPGLAGQETQYF. The DNA for the CDR3 is TGTGCCAGCAGCTTCCCGGGACTAGCGGGCCAAGAGACCCAGTACTTC.

This clonotype was detected a few times. A read error may account for a junction end that differs from germline. The rearrangement joins TRBV4-1 to TRBJ1-5; D possibly corresponds to TRBD1 (5 bases). CDR3 length equals 17 residues. CDR1 and CDR2 (germline): MGHRA, YSYEKL. This CDR3 reads CASSQDQGGWSNQPQHF. CDR3 DNA sequence: TGTGCCAGCAGCCAAGATCAGGGAGGCTGGAGCAATCAGCCCCAGCATTTT.

This clonotype was recorded many times. CDR3 coding DNA: TGTGCCAGCAGCCAGGACTCTTTCAATGAGCAGTTCTTC. This gives the protein CASSQDSFNEQFF. The chain links TRBV7-9 to TRBJ2-1, with D possibly TRBD2 on 5 matching bases. CDR3 length: 13 amino acids. V was cut by 5 bases and J by 6 bases, with 11 bases left in between. Germline assignment: CDR1 SEHNR and CDR2 FQNEAQ (reference sequence).

The chain combines TRBV24-1 with TRBJ1-1; D gene uncertain. This CDR3 has 13 amino acids. Germline V gene sequence: CDR1 KGHDR, CDR2 SFDVKD. With 5 bases removed from V and 5 bases from J, the gap between germline ends came to 11 bases. CDR3 in amino acids: CATSGSGGTEAFF. The CDR3 DNA is TGTGCCACCAGTGGGTCAGGTGGGACTGAAGCTTTCTTT.

This clonotype was detected only a few times. The chain joins TRBV28 to TRBJ2-5; TRBD2 aligns across 14 bases. V gave up 5 bases and J gave up 4 bases; unmatched junction bases: 12. This CDR3 is 18 amino acids long. Germline CDR1 and CDR2: MDHEN and SYDVKM. The DNA of the CDR3 is TGTGCCAGCAGTCACCGGACTAGCGGGGGGCCCCGGGGAGAGACCCAGTACTTC. This encodes CASSHRTSGGPRGETQYF.

This clonotype was observed a few times. This sequence joins TRBV15 and TRBJ2-3, with TRBD2 identical over 10 bases. V gave up 3 bases and J gave up 5 bases; unmatched junction bases: 8. The CDR3 is 16 amino acids. The germline gives CDR1 LNHNV, CDR2 YYDKDF (reference sequence). CDR3: CATSSKRGGLRDTQYF. CDR3 sequence (DNA): TGTGCCACCAGCAGCAAGCGGGGGGGCCTGAGAGATACGCAGTATTTT. The entire variable domain, with the rest obtained from reference TRBV15 and TRBJ2-3, is as follows: DAMVIQNPRYQVTQFGKPVTLSCSQTLNHNVMYWYQQKSSQAPKLLFHYYDKDFNNEADTPDNFQSRRPNTSFCFLDIRSPGLGDTAMYLCATSSKRGGLRDTQYFGPGTRLTVL.

V and J are TRBV6-5 and TRBJ1-1; D gene unclear. Germline values: CDR1 MNHEY, CDR2 SVGAGI. This CDR3 is 14 amino acids long. Between the trimmed V and J ends, which lost 4 bases and 6 bases, there was a span of 15 bases. Here the CDR3 DNA reads TGTGCCAGCAGTTTGGAGGTACAGTTCGCTGAAGCTTTCTTT. As protein: CASSLEVQFAEAFF.

V usage is TRBV5-1 and J usage is TRBJ2-7; D tentatively fits TRBD1 or TRBD2 (6 bases each). The CDR3 runs 14 residues. CDR1 and CDR2 (germline): SGHRS, YFSETQ. V was clipped by 4 bases and J by 4 bases, with 15 bases between them. CDR3 nucleotides: TGCGCCAGCAGCACGGGGGACGGGACATACGAGCAGTACTTC. Protein: CASSTGDGTYEQYF.

This clonotype was counted between two and nine times. V usage is TRBV5-4 and J usage is TRBJ2-5, with 11 bases fitting TRBD2. The CDR3 runs to 15 residues. With 1 base clipped from V and 1 base from J, the junction kept 0 bases outside the gene matches. Germline CDR1 reads SGHNT; CDR2 reads YYREEE (reference sequence). CDR3 sequence reads: CASSLTSGGQETQYF. The CDR3 DNA follows: TGTGCCAGCAGCTTGACTAGCGGGGGCCAAGAGACCCAGTACTTC.

In its sample, this clonotype was seen many times. V is TRBV7-6 and J is TRBJ2-7, with D possibly being TRBD2 (6 bases). The V end was cut by 2 bases, the J end by 2 bases, with 19 bases between. The V gene's germline CDR1 is SGHVS and CDR2 FNYEAQ. CDR3 length: 17 amino acids. The CDR3 DNA follows: TGTGCCAGCAGCTTAATAAGTAAAATTGGCGGGGCCTACGAGCAGTACTTC. The encoded protein is CASSLISKIGGAYEQYF.

The chain recombines TRBV4-3 with TRBJ2-1; TRBD2 aligns across 8 bases. Germline V gene lookup returns CDR1 LGHNA and CDR2 YSLEER. CDR3 size: 19 residues. V shed 0 bases and J 7 bases; nucleotides not matched to a gene: 17. The CDR3 is CASSQEVVIGLAGGNEQFF. CDR3 DNA sequence: TGCGCCAGCAGCCAAGAGGTGGTGATAGGGCTAGCGGGTGGGAATGAGCAGTTCTTC.

The V call is TRBV7-6, the J call TRBJ1-1; weak D call: TRBD1 (6 bases). The germline V and J ends were trimmed by 1 base and 10 bases, with 16 bases remaining between them. This CDR3 region has 14 residues. Germline-derived CDR1 and CDR2 are SGHVS and FNYEAQ. As DNA, the CDR3 is TGTGCCAGCAGCTTAGTACAGGGCCGTGAAGCAGCTTTCTTT. Protein sequence: CASSLVQGREAAFF.

The genes are TRBV28 and TRBJ1-4, with 7 bases fitting TRBD1. The ends lost 6 bases at V and 0 bases at J; junction bases unmatched: 7. The germline V gene encodes CDR1 MDHEN and CDR2 SYDVKM. CDR3 length: 16 residues. The CDR3 DNA is TGTGCCAGCAGAAAAGGGACAGAGCCAACTAATGAAAAACTGTTTTTT. Protein sequence: CASRKGTEPTNEKLFF.

This clonotype was found a few times. The chain employs TRBV27 and TRBJ1-4; D remains unclear. Trimming left V 4 bases short and J 2 bases short, with 14 bases between. The germline CDR1 and CDR2 sequences are MNHEY and SMNVEV (reference sequence). CDR3 length: 16 residues. The chain's CDR3 is CASSSAYPGTNEKLFF. CDR3 DNA: TGTGCCAGCAGTTCTGCCTACCCGGGGACTAATGAAAAACTGTTTTTT.

In this sample, this clonotype turned up a few times. The gene calls are TRBV6-6 and TRBJ1-1; D is unresolved. The CDR3 contains 13 residues. Germline assignment: CDR1 MNHNY and CDR2 SVGAGI (reference sequence). V was clipped by 10 bases and J by 0 bases, with 12 bases between them. The CDR3, as DNA: TGTGCCACCGCGCAGAGCATGAACACTGAAGCTTTCTTT. It specifies CATAQSMNTEAFF.